This TCR beta chain stems from a study of blood T cell repertoires in COVID-19. Repertoires were generated with immunoSEQ multiplex PCR, while TCRdb's copy carries only in-frame clones and drops some. The sample lists 350,000 to 450,000 clones, roughly 88% occurring once. Participants were aged about 18 to 89 years from around 24 US areas. V lost 6 bases and J lost 6; bases outside the gene matches: 8. Per germline, CDR1 MNHNY and CDR2 SVGAGI (reference sequence). CDR3 length: 14 residues. Sequencing was done on a sample of PBMCs or T cells enriched from blood (not recorded which). The receptor was isolated from a woman under 30 who had been exposed to COVID-19. J is TRBJ1-5 and V is TRBV6-6, with 7 nucleotides matching TRBD1. The CDR3 is CASSLNRGGQPQHF. CDR3 DNA: TGTGCCAGCAGCCTTAACAGGGGCGGTCAGCCCCAGCATTTT.